This T cell receptor (beta chain) was obtained from a study of OX40 agonist ivuxolimab in advanced cancers. Findings and caveats of the study: Some nonresponders also had low normalized T-cell clonal expansion.

Sequenced by immunoSEQ multiplex PCR; TCRdb stores in-frame clones only, minus some. In the table there are approximately 35,000 clones, around 74% of which are singletons. The CDR3 is 17 residues long. Germline V gene sequence: CDR1 LGHNA, CDR2 YNFKEQ. Trimming took 2 bases from V and 7 from J; bases not matched to a gene: 8. This clone was observed a few times. What it recognizes is unknown. The origin of this receptor is an adult with an advanced solid tumor such as melanoma, head and neck, liver or kidney cancer. The chain is built from TRBV4-2 and TRBJ1-6; the match to TRBD1 covers 10 bases. The sample consisted of CD4+ or CD8+ T cells sorted from blood, taken in a trial of the OX40 agonist ivuxolimab. The CDR3 loop reads CASSQNPTGGVNSPLHF. In DNA form, the CDR3 reads TGTGCCAGCAGCCAAAACCCGACAGGGGGCGTAAATTCACCCCTCCACTTT.